This T cell receptor (beta chain) was sequenced for a study of T-cell memory formation after mild COVID-19. Across the whole study: TCR clustering was largely donor specific.

TCRdb re-called the 5' RACE reads with MiXCR, one entry per CDR3 protein. The profile shows about 430,000 distinct CDR3 sequences, approximately 24% of them singletons. V shed 2 bases and J 6 bases; nucleotides not matched to a gene: 4. The CDR3 runs 14 residues. The sequence came from an adult woman who had mild COVID-19 (a few samples of this study predate the infection). Cell type and time point are not known. J is TRBJ2-7 and V is TRBV12-3 or TRBV12-4; 10 bases agree with TRBD1. What was sequenced was PBMCs or a T cell subset sorted from them (not recorded which). The CDR3 reads CASSLLGQGLEQYF. CDR3 sequence (DNA): TGTGCCAGCAGTTTATTGGGACAGGGGCTCGAGCAGTACTTC.